A selection of T cell receptor beta chains follows, all from one sample in a study of blood T cell repertoires in COVID-19. Sequencing was performed with immunoSEQ multiplex PCR; in TCRdb, only in-frame clones are kept and a portion is missing. The data hold more than 65,000 clones, with 82% observed a single time. The source material was peripheral blood. The receptor set was obtained from a human donor in a cohort sampled during active COVID-19. Both conserved end residues are part of each CDR3. D genes are given only for firm matches. Where a row states a size, it is once, few, many or the class of an expanded clone; other rows omit it.

V gene: TRBV7-2; CDR3 length: 14; J gene: TRBJ1-1; clone size: NA; D gene: TRBD1; CDR3 protein: CASNPGGLIAEAFF; CDR3 DNA: TGTGCCAGCAATCCAGGGGGCCTAATCGCTGAAGCTTTCTTT
V gene: TRBV19; CDR3 length: 15; J gene: TRBJ2-6; clone size: few; D gene: NA; CDR3 protein: CASRPGGTGANVLTF; CDR3 DNA: TGTGCCAGTAGACCCGGGGGAACTGGGGCCAACGTCCTGACTTTC
V gene: TRBV7-3; CDR3 length: 14; J gene: TRBJ2-1; clone size: NA; D gene: TRBD2; CDR3 protein: CASSSGLAGGKQFF; CDR3 DNA: TGTGCCAGCAGCTCGGGACTAGCGGGGGGTAAGCAGTTCTTC
V gene: TRBV27; CDR3 length: 14; J gene: TRBJ2-3; clone size: NA; D gene: NA; CDR3 protein: CASRKNSITDTQYF; CDR3 DNA: TGTGCCAGCAGGAAAAATAGTATCACAGATACGCAGTATTTT
V gene: TRBV5-1; CDR3 length: 15; J gene: TRBJ1-2; clone size: NA; D gene: NA; CDR3 protein: CASSLAGGANYGYTF; CDR3 DNA: TGCGCCAGCAGCTTGGCCGGGGGGGCAAACTATGGCTACACCTTC
V gene: TRBV6-6; CDR3 length: 15; J gene: TRBJ1-2; clone size: NA; D gene: TRBD1; CDR3 protein: CASSSNRGPPYGYTF; CDR3 DNA: TGTGCCAGCAGCTCGAACAGGGGGCCCCCTTATGGCTACACCTTC
V gene: TRBV18; CDR3 length: 16; J gene: TRBJ2-7; clone size: NA; D gene: TRBD1; CDR3 protein: CASATGQGLGYYEQYF; CDR3 DNA: TGTGCCAGCGCAACGGGACAGGGATTGGGGTACTACGAGCAGTACTTC
V gene: TRBV10-3; CDR3 length: 13; J gene: TRBJ1-1; clone size: NA; D gene: TRBD1; CDR3 protein: CAIMTGTNTEAFF; CDR3 DNA: TGTGCCATCATGACAGGGACGAACACTGAAGCTTTCTTT
V gene: TRBV30; CDR3 length: 14; J gene: TRBJ2-2; clone size: NA; D gene: NA; CDR3 protein: CAWSLGRDTGELFF; CDR3 DNA: TGTGCCTGGAGTCTCGGGCGGGACACCGGGGAGCTGTTTTTT
V gene: TRBV19; CDR3 length: 13; J gene: TRBJ1-1; clone size: few; D gene: TRBD1; CDR3 protein: CASSNRGRSEAFF; CDR3 DNA: TGTGCCAGTAGTAACAGGGGGCGCTCTGAAGCTTTCTTT
V gene: TRBV19; CDR3 length: 14; J gene: TRBJ1-3; clone size: few; D gene: NA; CDR3 protein: CATSGGISGNTIYF; CDR3 DNA: TGTGCCACCAGCGGGGGCATCTCTGGAAACACCATATATTTT
V gene: TRBV11-1; CDR3 length: 13; J gene: TRBJ1-1; clone size: NA; D gene: NA; CDR3 protein: CASSLIQDPEAFF; CDR3 DNA: TGTGCCAGCAGCTTGATTCAGGATCCTGAAGCTTTCTTT
V gene: TRBV18; CDR3 length: 15; J gene: TRBJ2-7; clone size: NA; D gene: NA; CDR3 protein: CASSPAGATPYEQYF; CDR3 DNA: TGTGCCAGCTCACCGGCGGGGGCTACCCCCTACGAGCAGTACTTC
V gene: TRBV9; CDR3 length: 13; J gene: TRBJ1-3; clone size: NA; D gene: NA; CDR3 protein: CASGGNSGNTIYF; CDR3 DNA: TGTGCCAGCGGGGGCAACTCTGGAAACACCATATATTTT
V gene: TRBV19; CDR3 length: 15; J gene: TRBJ2-5; clone size: few; D gene: TRBD2; CDR3 protein: CASSMASGGKETQYF; CDR3 DNA: TGTGCCAGTAGTATGGCTAGCGGGGGGAAGGAGACCCAGTACTTC
V gene: TRBV3-1/TRBV3-2; CDR3 length: 15; J gene: TRBJ2-5; clone size: few; D gene: TRBD1; CDR3 protein: CASSQGPDRGKTQYF; CDR3 DNA: TGTGCCAGCAGCCAAGGTCCCGACAGGGGAAAGACCCAGTACTTC
V gene: TRBV2; CDR3 length: 13; J gene: TRBJ1-2; clone size: few; D gene: NA; CDR3 protein: CASLKLGSYGYTF; CDR3 DNA: TGTGCCAGCCTAAAGTTGGGCAGCTATGGCTACACCTTC
V gene: TRBV3-1/TRBV3-2; CDR3 length: 11; J gene: TRBJ2-7; clone size: few; D gene: NA; CDR3 protein: CASSLSVEQYF; CDR3 DNA: TGTGCCAGCAGCCTGAGTGTTGAGCAGTACTTC
V gene: TRBV3-1/TRBV3-2; CDR3 length: 14; J gene: TRBJ1-6; clone size: NA; D gene: NA; CDR3 protein: CASSQAGINSPLHF; CDR3 DNA: TGTGCCAGCAGCCAAGCAGGGATCAATTCACCCCTCCACTTT
V gene: TRBV4-1; CDR3 length: 15; J gene: TRBJ2-7; clone size: few; D gene: TRBD1; CDR3 protein: CASSQDNRGFYEQYF; CDR3 DNA: TGCGCCAGCAGCCAAGATAACAGGGGTTTCTACGAGCAGTACTTC
V gene: TRBV15; CDR3 length: 16; J gene: TRBJ1-4; clone size: NA; D gene: NA; CDR3 protein: CATSRDRQGIKEKLFF; CDR3 DNA: TGTGCCACCAGCAGAGATCGGCAGGGGATAAAGGAAAAACTGTTTTTT
V gene: TRBV4-2; CDR3 length: 14; J gene: TRBJ1-2; clone size: NA; D gene: NA; CDR3 protein: CASSPGGGNYGYTF; CDR3 DNA: TGTGCCAGCAGTCCTGGCGGGGGTAACTATGGCTACACCTTC
V gene: TRBV7-2; CDR3 length: 14; J gene: TRBJ1-2; clone size: NA; D gene: NA; CDR3 protein: CASSLIPTNYGYTF; CDR3 DNA: TGTGCCAGCAGCTTAATCCCTACTAACTATGGCTACACCTTC
V gene: TRBV12-3/TRBV12-4; CDR3 length: 13; J gene: TRBJ1-2; clone size: NA; D gene: TRBD1; CDR3 protein: CASDTDRLDGYTF; CDR3 DNA: TGTGCCAGCGATACGGACAGGTTGGATGGCTACACCTTC
V gene: TRBV9; CDR3 length: 16; J gene: TRBJ2-1; clone size: NA; D gene: NA; CDR3 protein: CASSVLGRQGWGEQFF; CDR3 DNA: TGTGCCAGCAGCGTATTAGGTCGGCAGGGGTGGGGTGAGCAGTTCTTC
V gene: TRBV4-2; CDR3 length: 16; J gene: TRBJ2-5; clone size: NA; D gene: TRBD2; CDR3 protein: CASSQARGGQKETQYF; CDR3 DNA: TGTGCCAGCAGCCAAGCCCGGGGGGGGCAAAAAGAGACCCAGTACTTC
V gene: TRBV6-5; CDR3 length: 12; J gene: TRBJ2-1; clone size: NA; D gene: NA; CDR3 protein: CAARAVGYEQFF; CDR3 DNA: TGTGCCGCGAGGGCCGTCGGTTATGAGCAGTTCTTC
V gene: TRBV5-1; CDR3 length: 12; J gene: TRBJ2-1; clone size: NA; D gene: NA; CDR3 protein: CASSVQGFEQFF; CDR3 DNA: TGCGCCAGCAGCGTCCAGGGATTTGAGCAGTTCTTC
V gene: TRBV5-1; CDR3 length: 12; J gene: TRBJ1-1; clone size: NA; D gene: NA; CDR3 protein: CASSPPGAEAFF; CDR3 DNA: TGCGCCAGCAGCCCTCCGGGGGCTGAAGCTTTCTTT
V gene: TRBV7-2; CDR3 length: 16; J gene: TRBJ2-5; clone size: NA; D gene: TRBD2; CDR3 protein: CASSLGGTTRGVAQYF; CDR3 DNA: TGTGCCAGCAGCTTGGGGGGGACTACCCGCGGGGTGGCCCAGTACTTC
V gene: TRBV18; CDR3 length: 13; J gene: TRBJ1-1; clone size: NA; D gene: NA; CDR3 protein: CASSPAGGTEAFF; CDR3 DNA: TGTGCCAGCTCACCAGCCGGGGGCACTGAAGCTTTCTTT
V gene: TRBV28; CDR3 length: 17; J gene: TRBJ2-6; clone size: once; D gene: TRBD1; CDR3 protein: CASSHIQGLAGANVLTF; CDR3 DNA: TGTGCCAGCAGCCATATACAGGGGTTGGCTGGGGCCAACGTCCTGACTTTC
V gene: TRBV6-5; CDR3 length: 14; J gene: TRBJ1-1; clone size: NA; D gene: NA; CDR3 protein: CASSTEGGYTEAFF; CDR3 DNA: TGTGCCAGCAGTACTGAGGGGGGGTACACTGAAGCTTTCTTT
V gene: TRBV4-3; CDR3 length: 16; J gene: TRBJ1-3; clone size: NA; D gene: NA; CDR3 protein: CASSQDASNSGNTIYF; CDR3 DNA: TGCGCCAGCAGCCAAGATGCCAGTAACTCTGGAAACACCATATATTTT
V gene: TRBV19; CDR3 length: 17; J gene: TRBJ1-2; clone size: NA; D gene: TRBD1; CDR3 protein: CASSTHLTGQGDYGYTF; CDR3 DNA: TGTGCCAGTAGTACCCATCTCACGGGACAGGGCGACTATGGCTACACCTTC
V gene: TRBV7-9; CDR3 length: 12; J gene: TRBJ2-7; clone size: NA; D gene: NA; CDR3 protein: CASSLEQLEQYF; CDR3 DNA: TGTGCCAGCAGCTTAGAACAGCTCGAGCAGTACTTC
V gene: TRBV3-1/TRBV3-2; CDR3 length: 17; J gene: TRBJ2-2; clone size: once; D gene: TRBD2; CDR3 protein: CASSQDGTSKLTGELFF; CDR3 DNA: TGTGCCAGCAGCCAAGATGGGACTAGCAAGCTCACCGGGGAGCTGTTTTTT
V gene: TRBV9; CDR3 length: 14; J gene: TRBJ2-7; clone size: few; D gene: NA; CDR3 protein: CASSPSGRVYEQYF; CDR3 DNA: TGTGCCAGCAGCCCCAGTGGCAGGGTCTACGAGCAGTACTTC
V gene: TRBV9; CDR3 length: 16; J gene: TRBJ2-7; clone size: NA; D gene: TRBD2; CDR3 protein: CASSVGPGLAGNEQYF; CDR3 DNA: TGTGCCAGCAGCGTAGGTCCGGGACTAGCGGGGAACGAGCAGTACTTC
V gene: TRBV19; CDR3 length: 13; J gene: TRBJ1-2; clone size: NA; D gene: NA; CDR3 protein: CASSSAGYYGYTF; CDR3 DNA: TGTGCCAGTAGTTCCGCCGGGTACTATGGCTACACCTTC
V gene: TRBV7-3; CDR3 length: 13; J gene: TRBJ1-2; clone size: NA; D gene: NA; CDR3 protein: CASSFDTNYGYTF; CDR3 DNA: TGTGCCAGCAGCTTCGACACCAACTATGGCTACACCTTC
V gene: TRBV5-1; CDR3 length: 16; J gene: TRBJ1-1; clone size: NA; D gene: TRBD1; CDR3 protein: CASSPLEPGGNTEAFF; CDR3 DNA: TGCGCCAGCAGCCCCCTCGAACCAGGGGGGAACACTGAAGCTTTCTTT
V gene: TRBV4-3; CDR3 length: 17; J gene: TRBJ1-3; clone size: NA; D gene: NA; CDR3 protein: CASSQEFTGYSGNTIYF; CDR3 DNA: TGCGCCAGCAGCCAAGAATTTACGGGGTACTCTGGAAACACCATATATTTT
V gene: TRBV18; CDR3 length: 19; J gene: TRBJ2-7; clone size: few; D gene: TRBD2; CDR3 protein: CASSPSGGFWDLYTYEQYF; CDR3 DNA: TGTGCCAGCTCACCATCGGGGGGGTTTTGGGATCTTTACACCTACGAGCAGTACTTC
V gene: TRBV11-1; CDR3 length: 14; J gene: TRBJ2-7; clone size: NA; D gene: NA; CDR3 protein: CASSALDRINEQYF; CDR3 DNA: TGTGCCAGCAGCGCTCTTGACAGGATAAACGAGCAGTACTTC
V gene: TRBV27; CDR3 length: 15; J gene: TRBJ2-7; clone size: NA; D gene: TRBD1; CDR3 protein: CASSLLGQASYEQYF; CDR3 DNA: TGTGCCAGCAGTTTATTGGGACAGGCCTCCTACGAGCAGTACTTC
V gene: TRBV6-2/TRBV6-3; CDR3 length: 14; J gene: TRBJ1-2; clone size: NA; D gene: TRBD1; CDR3 protein: CASSETGGSGGYTF; CDR3 DNA: TGTGCCAGCAGCGAGACAGGGGGCTCGGGCGGCTACACCTTC
V gene: TRBV7-2; CDR3 length: 14; J gene: TRBJ1-5; clone size: NA; D gene: NA; CDR3 protein: CASSQGWSNQPQHF; CDR3 DNA: TGTGCCAGCAGCCAGGGGTGGAGCAATCAGCCCCAGCATTTT
V gene: TRBV4-3; CDR3 length: 17; J gene: TRBJ1-2; clone size: NA; D gene: NA; CDR3 protein: CASSQAGGAKRYYGYTF; CDR3 DNA: TGCGCCAGCAGCCAAGCCGGGGGGGCCAAACGATACTATGGCTACACCTTC
V gene: TRBV7-3; CDR3 length: 13; J gene: TRBJ1-1; clone size: few; D gene: TRBD1; CDR3 protein: CASSSRQGTTAFF; CDR3 DNA: TGTGCCAGCAGCTCTAGACAGGGGACGACTGCTTTCTTT
V gene: TRBV24-1; CDR3 length: 16; J gene: TRBJ2-7; clone size: NA; D gene: NA; CDR3 protein: CATSDTRQGLSYEQYF; CDR3 DNA: TGTGCCACCAGTGACACCCGACAGGGACTCTCCTACGAGCAGTACTTC
V gene: TRBV6-4; CDR3 length: 14; J gene: TRBJ1-6; clone size: few; D gene: TRBD1; CDR3 protein: CASSDTDRGSPLHF; CDR3 DNA: TGTGCCAGCAGTGATACGGACAGGGGTTCACCCCTCCACTTT
V gene: TRBV2; CDR3 length: 15; J gene: TRBJ1-6; clone size: NA; D gene: NA; CDR3 protein: CASRTQASGNSPLHF; CDR3 DNA: TGTGCCAGCAGGACCCAAGCTTCGGGAAATTCACCCCTCCACTTT
V gene: TRBV6-6; CDR3 length: 16; J gene: TRBJ1-3; clone size: NA; D gene: NA; CDR3 protein: CASSYRRGAAGNTIYF; CDR3 DNA: TGTGCCAGCAGTTACCGTCGGGGGGCAGCAGGAAACACCATATATTTT